This is a list of T cell receptor beta chains from one sample in a study of STAT5B mutations in CD4+ large granular lymphocyte leukemia. Repertoires were generated with immunoSEQ multiplex PCR, while TCRdb's copy carries only in-frame clones and drops some. In the table there are 37,000 or so clones, roughly 76% of which are singletons. The sequencing input was CD4+ T cells from blood buffy coats. The receptors derive from a human donor in good health. CDR3s include the opening cysteine and the closing phenylalanine or tryptophan. The D gene is left open where the match is weak. Not all rows give a size; the values are once, few, many and, for expanded clones, a class.

NA | TRBJ1-3 | once | TRBV28 | CASSSGDSRNTIYF | TGTGCCAGCAGTTCAGGGGATTCGAGAAACACCATATATTTT
TRBD1 | TRBJ2-4 | NA | TRBV7-9 | CASTGQGEGNIQYF | TGTGCCAGCACGGGACAGGGCGAGGGAAACATTCAGTACTTC
TRBD2 | TRBJ2-1 | NA | TRBV7-2 | CASSSSGGRSYNEQFF | TGTGCCAGCAGCTCGTCTGGCGGGAGGTCCTACAATGAGCAGTTCTTC
NA | TRBJ2-5 | NA | TRBV5-4 | CASSLVPLVQETQYF | TGTGCCAGCAGCTTGGTCCCCCTCGTCCAAGAGACCCAGTACTTC
NA | TRBJ2-5 | NA | TRBV5-1 | CASSEGGETQYF | TGCGCCAGCAGTGAAGGGGGGGAGACCCAGTACTTC
NA | TRBJ2-1 | once | TRBV7-9 | CASSRPDLSYNEQFF | TGTGCCAGCAGCAGACCAGACCTCTCCTACAATGAGCAGTTCTTC
NA | TRBJ2-2 | once | TRBV19 | CASSSPGDIVGELFF | TGTGCCAGTAGTAGCCCAGGGGATATTGTCGGGGAGCTGTTTTTT
NA | TRBJ1-3 | NA | TRBV11-2 | CASSLLSGTSGNTIYF | TGTGCCAGCAGCTTGCTAAGTGGGACCTCTGGAAACACCATATATTTT
TRBD1 | TRBJ2-7 | NA | TRBV5-4 | CASSPPTGQGARNEQYF | TGTGCCAGCAGCCCCCCTACCGGACAGGGGGCTCGGAACGAGCAGTACTTC
TRBD2 | TRBJ2-2 | NA | TRBV7-2 | CASSLVPSGVAGELFF | TGTGCCAGCAGCTTAGTACCTAGCGGAGTGGCCGGGGAGCTGTTTTTT
NA | TRBJ2-3 | NA | TRBV7-2 | CASSSLDTQYF | TGTGCCAGCAGCTCTCTAGATACGCAGTATTTT
TRBD2 | TRBJ2-1 | NA | TRBV11-3 | CASTSSGGYNEQFF | TGTGCCAGCACCTCTAGCGGGGGCTACAATGAGCAGTTCTTC
TRBD1 | TRBJ2-3 | NA | TRBV5-1 | CASSLASGGVDTQYF | TGCGCCAGCAGCTTGGCCTCAGGGGGCGTGGATACGCAGTATTTT
TRBD2 | TRBJ2-4 | NA | TRBV7-2 | CASSLAASGRPLAKNIQYF | TGTGCCAGCAGCTTAGCCGCTAGCGGGAGGCCTCTAGCCAAAAACATTCAGTACTTC
NA | TRBJ1-5 | few | TRBV7-8 | CASSLDGGLGNQPQHF | TGTGCCAGCAGCTTAGACGGGGGGCTAGGCAATCAGCCCCAGCATTTT
NA | TRBJ1-3 | NA | TRBV19 | CASSAIGNTIYF | TGTGCCAGTAGTGCTATCGGAAACACCATATATTTT
NA | TRBJ2-5 | NA | TRBV29-1 | CSVEDLLQGGLETQYF | TGCAGCGTTGAAGATCTTCTGCAGGGGGGGCTAGAGACCCAGTACTTC
NA | TRBJ1-1 | NA | TRBV27 | CASSPRAGRGNTEAFF | TGTGCCAGCAGTCCAAGGGCGGGGCGGGGGAACACTGAAGCTTTCTTT
TRBD1 | TRBJ1-1 | NA | TRBV5-4 | CAGRDRGRKTEAFF | TGTGCCGGGCGGGACAGGGGGAGGAAAACTGAAGCTTTCTTT
NA | TRBJ2-5 | NA | TRBV5-1 | CASSGAGRGGRETQYF | TGCGCCAGCAGCGGAGCGGGCCGTGGGGGCCGGGAGACCCAGTACTTC
NA | TRBJ1-6 | NA | TRBV28 | CASSLGGLESPLHF | TGTGCCAGCAGTTTAGGAGGGCTAGAATCACCCCTCCACTTT
NA | TRBJ2-2 | NA | TRBV20-1 | CSASGGELFF | TGCAGTGCCTCGGGCGGGGAGCTGTTTTTT
NA | TRBJ2-1 | NA | TRBV14 | CASSLLVSSYNEQFF | TGTGCCAGCAGCTTACTAGTGAGCTCCTACAATGAGCAGTTCTTC
NA | TRBJ2-5 | NA | TRBV5-1 | CASSFAGSVVGETQYF | TGCGCCAGCAGCTTTGCAGGGAGCGTAGTAGGAGAGACCCAGTACTTC
NA | TRBJ2-7 | NA | TRBV10-3 | CATTGSGLDEQYF | TGTGCCACCACAGGGTCCGGTTTGGACGAGCAGTACTTC
TRBD2 | TRBJ2-5 | NA | TRBV5-6 | CASTPGGTKSQYF | TGTGCCAGCACCCCGGGGGGGACGAAATCGCAGTACTTC
TRBD1 | TRBJ1-4 | NA | TRBV5-4 | CASSSTRDSGEKLFF | TGTGCCAGCAGCTCCACCCGGGACAGCGGAGAAAAACTGTTTTTT
NA | TRBJ1-3 | NA | TRBV29-1 | CSVVSGPGNTIYF | TGCAGCGTTGTAAGTGGCCCTGGAAACACCATATATTTT
TRBD1 | TRBJ2-1 | NA | TRBV6-6 | CASTAGGSFYEQFF | TGTGCCAGCACCGCAGGGGGCAGTTTCTATGAGCAGTTCTTC
TRBD2 | TRBJ2-5 | once | TRBV5-1 | CASSLGLAGGETQYF | TGCGCCAGCAGCCTCGGACTAGCGGGAGGAGAGACCCAGTACTTC
NA | TRBJ2-1 | NA | TRBV11-3 | CASSLSGSLIEQFF | TGTGCCAGCAGCTTGTCAGGGAGCCTCATAGAGCAGTTCTTC
TRBD1 | TRBJ2-5 | NA | TRBV5-4 | CASSLTGGAEETQYF | TGTGCCAGCAGCCTTACAGGGGGCGCGGAAGAGACCCAGTACTTC
NA | TRBJ2-7 | NA | TRBV5-4 | CASSSTGGGYYEQYF | TGTGCCAGCAGTTCAACAGGAGGAGGTTACTACGAGCAGTACTTC
TRBD1 | TRBJ1-6 | NA | TRBV4-1 | CASSGQGVHNSPLHF | TGCGCCAGCAGCGGACAGGGGGTTCATAATTCACCCCTCCACTTT
NA | TRBJ1-1 | NA | TRBV6-4 | CASRALWDANTEAFF | TGTGCCAGCAGAGCCTTGTGGGATGCGAACACTGAAGCTTTCTTT
TRBD1 | TRBJ1-1 | NA | TRBV14 | CASSLDRATEAFF | TGTGCCAGCAGCCTAGACAGGGCGACTGAAGCTTTCTTT
TRBD1 | TRBJ1-4 | few | TRBV6-1 | CASQTGQDEKLFF | TGTGCCAGCCAAACGGGACAGGATGAAAAACTGTTTTTT
TRBD2 | TRBJ2-5 | NA | TRBV9 | CASSAGLAGGQETQYF | TGTGCCAGCAGCGCCGGACTAGCGGGGGGACAAGAGACCCAGTACTTC
TRBD2 | TRBJ2-5 | once | TRBV5-3 | CARTVASGRARETQYF | TGTGCCAGAACGGTTGCTAGCGGGAGGGCGAGGGAGACCCAGTACTTC